This TCR beta chain was identified during a study of T cells in Graves' hyperthyroidism and ophthalmopathy. Study-wide findings and caveats: Ophthalmopathy was told apart from stable hyperthyroidism by a 13 V-J model.

From RNA transcripts, TCR beta CDR3 regions were amplified. The primer set for the first-round RT-PCR of the TCR CDR3 was HTBI. A single record per CDR3 protein comes from TCRdb applying MiXCR to the multiplex PCR reads. This table has 600,000 to 700,000 distinct CDR3 sequences, about 15% appearing once. Patients with ophthalmopathy all had a Clinical Activity Score of at least 3, a NOSPECS grade of at least 4 and duration under 3 months. The CDR3 length is 13 residues. The V gene lost 4 bases and the J gene lost 4 bases, with 11 bases spanning the gap. CDR1 and CDR2 from the germline V gene are SGDLS and YYNGEE. As concerns this clonotype: Its antigen is undetermined.

Sequences were obtained from blood. This chain joins TRBV9 and TRBJ2-5; D unresolved. This clonotype originated in a woman aged 40 to 50 with Graves' ophthalmopathy. CDR3 DNA: TGTGCCAGCAGCACCGACTGGAGAGAGACCCAGTACTTC. This encodes CASSTDWRETQYF.